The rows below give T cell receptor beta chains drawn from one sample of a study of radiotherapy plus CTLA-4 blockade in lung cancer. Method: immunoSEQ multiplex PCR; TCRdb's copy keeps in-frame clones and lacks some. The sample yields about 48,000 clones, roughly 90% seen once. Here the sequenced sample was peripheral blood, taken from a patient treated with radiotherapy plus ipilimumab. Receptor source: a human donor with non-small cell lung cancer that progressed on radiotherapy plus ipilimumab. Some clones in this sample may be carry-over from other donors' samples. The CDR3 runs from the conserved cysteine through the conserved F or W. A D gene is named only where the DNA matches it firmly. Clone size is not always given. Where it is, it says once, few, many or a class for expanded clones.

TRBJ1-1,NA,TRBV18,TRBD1,CASGQVPTEAFF,TGTGCCAGTGGACAGGTGCCCACTGAAGCTTTCTTT
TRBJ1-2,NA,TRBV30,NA,CAWSYEGVYGYTF,TGTGCCTGGAGTTATGAGGGAGTCTATGGCTACACCTTC
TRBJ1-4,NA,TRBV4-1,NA,CASSPGQPNSEKLFF,TGCGCCAGCAGCCCTGGACAGCCGAACTCTGAAAAACTGTTTTTT
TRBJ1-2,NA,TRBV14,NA,CASSQRSVYGYTF,TGTGCCAGCAGCCAACGGTCTGTCTATGGCTACACCTTC
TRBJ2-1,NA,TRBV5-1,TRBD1,CASSLPGQGYNEQFF,TGCGCCAGCAGCCTGCCGGGACAGGGGTACAATGAGCAGTTCTTC
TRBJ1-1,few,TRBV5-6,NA,CASSFEKGVNTEAFF,TGTGCCAGCAGCTTTGAGAAGGGGGTGAACACTGAAGCTTTCTTT
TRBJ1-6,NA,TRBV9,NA,CASSVETGNSPLHF,TGTGCCAGCAGCGTAGAAACAGGGAATTCACCCCTCCACTTT
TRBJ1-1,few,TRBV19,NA,CASSVILRNTEAFF,TGTGCCAGTAGTGTAATACTACGGAACACTGAAGCTTTCTTT
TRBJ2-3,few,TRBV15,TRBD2,CATSRGGGGTDTQYF,TGTGCCACCAGCAGGGGCGGGGGGGGGACAGATACGCAGTATTTT
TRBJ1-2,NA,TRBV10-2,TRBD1,CAGSEASRGHGYTF,TGCGCCGGCAGTGAGGCAAGCAGGGGGCACGGCTACACCTTC
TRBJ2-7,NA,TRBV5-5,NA,CASSLAALAYEQYF,TGTGCCAGCAGCTTGGCCGCACTAGCATACGAGCAGTACTTC
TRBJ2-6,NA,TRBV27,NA,CASGRESGANVLTF,TGTGCCTCCGGCAGGGAATCTGGGGCCAACGTCCTGACTTTC
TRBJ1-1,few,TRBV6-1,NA,CASITDEAFF,TGTGCCAGCATTACAGATGAAGCTTTCTTT